This T cell receptor (beta chain) originates from a study of cytomegalovirus exposure and HLA in healthy donors. Amplification used 60 Vbeta primers and 13 Jbeta primers. Here immunoSEQ multiplex PCR was the method, and the copy in TCRdb shows in-frame clones only, minus some. The sample yields around 100,000 clones, 76% seen once. Germline values: CDR1 SGHTA, CDR2 FQGNSA. Trimming took 5 bases from V and 2 from J, leaving 16 bases between them. This CDR3 spans 16 amino acids. This clonotype was obtained from a middle-aged man in good health and CMV-seronegative. This chain connects TRBV7-2 to TRBJ2-1; D is perhaps TRBD2 (6 bases). Sample: PBMCs. The CDR3 loop is CASSPQTSSTYNEQFF. The CDR3 DNA reads TGTGCCAGCAGCCCCCAGACTAGTAGTACCTACAATGAGCAGTTCTTC.